Below, one T cell receptor (beta chain) is given with its context. Its specificity is unknown. This sample stems from a study of T cell repertoires in aging, cancer and after chemotherapy. Turning to the study itself: Six age groups, ranging from 30 or younger to 70 or older, included the donors.

TCR beta rearrangements were amplified from peripheral blood genomic DNA. With V trimmed by 2 bases and J by 8 bases, 5 bases remained unmatched. Germline CDR1 MNHEY, CDR2 SVGAGI. The CDR3 extends over 13 amino acids. A mixed TRB-A/B primer pool amplified rearranged TRB by multiplex touch-down PCR. A single record per CDR3 protein comes from TCRdb applying MiXCR to the multiplex PCR reads. The profile shows roughly 1,300 distinct CDR3 sequences, 46% of them singletons. Study-wide results and caveats: Compared with age-matched healthy donors, untreated hematological or solid cancer patients showed higher blood TCR clonality. These repertoire data do not allow conclusions about immunological memory after chemotherapy. Median generation probability rose over the chemotherapy interval in each cancer cohort, suggesting rebound thymic output.

The V and J genes are TRBV6-5 and TRBJ1-2, with TRBD1 matching over 7 bases. Sequencing used blood. The sequence derives from a human donor with a blood cancer. The CDR3 is CASSYQGQLGYTF. The CDR3 coding sequence is TGTGCCAGCAGTTACCAGGGACAGCTCGGCTACACCTTC.